This T cell receptor beta chain came from a study of vaccination and CD4 T cells after COVID-19. Study as a whole: Each convalescent patient was PCR positive for SARS-CoV-2 on nasal swab; roughly ten cases were mild and one severe. General observations from the study: Post-vaccination reactive clonotypes (median 38) did not differ significantly from post-infection (under 22). When vaccine-specific clones from convalescent patients were examined, 304 of 307 were spike mono-reactive. Among convalescent patients, a median about 86% of reactive clones emerged only after vaccination.

V shed 3 bases and J shed 13 bases, with 10 bases lying between them. The CDR3 covers 12 residues. Germline lookup yields CDR1 MGHDK and CDR2 SYGVNS. Oncomine TCR Beta short-read sequencing was applied to DNA from cultured CD4+ T cells. TCRdb redid the calling of the PCR reads with MiXCR, one entry per CDR3 protein. The data contain 9,500 to 15,000 distinct CDR3 sequences, around half of them singletons. Treatment noted: approximately 9-day PBMC culture with coronavirus spike peptide pools or control peptides (ViraFEST assay). As for this clonotype: Its antigen is not known.

The chain has TRBV25-1 and TRBJ1-6; maybe TRBD1 (5 bases). The sequence was collected from a human donor with COVID-19. Sequenced here: cultured CD4+ T cells from blood, sampled after SARS-CoV-2 vaccination. The CDR3 sequence: CASSDPGTPLHF. Here the CDR3 DNA reads TGTGCCAGCAGTGATCCCGGGACTCCCCTCCACTTT.